This TCR beta chain derives from a study of shared clonotypes between healthy human individuals. On the study more broadly: Per donor, three plates held CD4 naive cells, three held CD4 memory, two held CD8 naive and one held CD8 memory. Findings and caveats of the study: Rarefaction gave evidence that sorted-subset sequencing remained incomplete despite large depth.

The CDR3 runs 13 residues. Germline V gene lookup returns CDR1 MNHNS and CDR2 SASEGT. J was trimmed by 6 bases and V by 7 bases; bases with no gene match: 8. The study ran the assay at deep level. The assay was immunoSEQ multiplex PCR, and TCRdb's table has in-frame clones only and misses some. The sample has 550,000 to 850,000 clones; approximately 74% are singletons. Comment on this clone: Its antigen is undetermined.

The chain uses TRBV6-1 and TRBJ2-7; 8 bases match TRBD2. This clonotype was sampled from a woman aged 25-40 years in good health. The material sequenced was memory CD4+ T cells sorted from blood. As to subset: CD45RA-negative fraction. CDR3 region: CASTMTSEGEQYF. CDR3 DNA: TGTGCCAGCACCATGACTAGCGAGGGCGAGCAGTACTTC.